These T cell receptor beta chains were read from a single sample in a study of cytomegalovirus exposure and HLA in healthy donors. TCRdb's table, derived via immunoSEQ multiplex PCR, lists solely in-frame clones and lacks some. The profile shows tens of thousands of clones, around 80% of them singletons. Sequenced material: PBMCs. The receptors here all came from a man aged 30 to 45 in good health and CMV-seronegative. CDR3s leave out the opening cysteine and the closing phenylalanine or tryptophan. Fields, in order: V gene, J gene, CDR3 protein.

>TRBV18|TRBJ1-1
ASSRDRGPQTEAF
>TRBV27|TRBJ2-2
ASSLSGLGNTGELF
>TRBV6-5|TRBJ1-1
ASRGTGFMNTEAF
>TRBV6-1|TRBJ1-1
ASSESGGVTEAF
>TRBV21-1|TRBJ2-1
ASSSLAGVNDEQF
>TRBV5-1|TRBJ2-3
ASSSSGGAGADTQY
>TRBV19|TRBJ1-2
ASSAQGNGYT
>TRBV29-1|-
SVANGGTYEQY
>TRBV19|TRBJ1-5
ATSDRSYQPQH
>TRBV7-6|TRBJ2-1
ASSLGAGTSGSRNEQF
>TRBV9|TRBJ2-5
ASSVEGGRETQY
>TRBV6-1|TRBJ2-2
ASSNTNTGELF
>TRBV6-1|TRBJ1-2
ASRRGTGRGYT
>TRBV6-5|TRBJ1-5
ASSLSGSNQPQH
>TRBV13|TRBJ1-3
ASSNRQSLGNTIY
>TRBV7-2|TRBJ2-7
ASSSGTVSYEQY
>TRBV6-5|TRBJ2-7
ASSTGTGIYEQY
>TRBV4-1|TRBJ2-2
ASSLGQVNTGELF
>TRBV7-2|TRBJ1-6
ASSLDFGLSSLH
>TRBV19|TRBJ1-5
ASSLSVRGLDQPQH
>TRBV13|TRBJ1-2
ASSLGRQGLDYGYT
>TRBV7-9|TRBJ1-1
ASSRTGGNTEAF
>TRBV6-6|TRBJ1-2
ASRWDNSYGYT
>TRBV18|TRBJ1-4
ASSGTGTRNEKLF
>TRBV11-3|TRBJ2-1
ASSLFPPGNEQF
>TRBV5-1|TRBJ2-5
ASSSGSASETQY
>TRBV19|TRBJ2-1
ASSMRGGPYNEQF
>TRBV20-1|TRBJ1-1
TPRGYTEAF
>TRBV7-9|TRBJ2-1
ASSLAADSSSF
>TRBV11-2|TRBJ1-1
ASSYVGGNTEAF
>TRBV6-4|TRBJ2-2
ASSEEVTGELF
>TRBV29-1|TRBJ1-5
SVQLGNQPQH
>TRBV6-1|TRBJ1-1
ASRPRDSQNTEAF
>TRBV11-3|TRBJ2-5
ASAASEQETQY
>TRBV28|TRBJ1-1
ASRDRDNTEAF
>TRBV19|TRBJ1-4
ASSRGAATNEKLF
>TRBV7-9|TRBJ1-2
ASSFGQGYGYT
>TRBV19|TRBJ1-6
ASNSQAGGSPLH
>TRBV27|TRBJ1-2
ASSLQGSYGYT
>TRBV10-3|TRBJ2-3
AISEGRPGVGVTDTQY
>TRBV4-3|TRBJ2-1
ASSRGTGIDEQF
>TRBV5-1|TRBJ2-3
ASSRSGQSDTQY
>TRBV29-1|TRBJ1-2
SVESTPVVSYT
>TRBV11-2|TRBJ1-2
ASSLGGSPYGYT
>TRBV5-6|TRBJ2-1
ASSLGSGTGAHNEQF